Each of the 2 T cell receptor beta chains below was sequenced from the same sample in a study of T-cell reconstitution after alpha-beta-depleted transplantation in children. Preparing the TCRbeta library involved the use of unique molecular identifiers. TCRdb called the PCR reads again in MiXCR, with one record for every CDR3 protein. The sample has some 350,000 distinct CDR3 sequences, about 9.4% seen once; the top ten hold 2.4%. This specimen consisted of PBMCs from the stem cell graft donor, obtained from the stem cell graft. The source of these receptors is a human donor who donated a stem cell graft to a child with acute lymphoblastic leukemia.

This clonotype has ten or more counts. V and J are TRBV27 and TRBJ1-5; D not certain. There are 16 residues in the CDR3. Germline CDR1 and CDR2: MNHEY and SMNVEV (reference sequence). The ends were cut back, 6 bases at V and 0 bases at J, with 15 bases in the middle. The CDR3 protein is CASSYAYGNSNQPQHF. The CDR3 region has the DNA TGTGCCAGCAGCTATGCGTATGGGAATAGCAATCAGCCCCAGCATTTT.

The chain joins TRBV5-4 to TRBJ1-1; 10 bases line up with TRBD1. Looked up from germline, CDR1 is SGHNT and CDR2 is YYREEE (reference sequence). The J segment lost 2 bases and the V segment lost 4 bases, leaving 8 bases of the junction unmatched. This CDR3 region has 16 residues. CDR3 sequence reads: CASSPSGDRGNTEAFF. The CDR3 nucleotides read TGTGCCAGCAGCCCCTCGGGGGACAGGGGAAACACTGAAGCTTTCTTT.